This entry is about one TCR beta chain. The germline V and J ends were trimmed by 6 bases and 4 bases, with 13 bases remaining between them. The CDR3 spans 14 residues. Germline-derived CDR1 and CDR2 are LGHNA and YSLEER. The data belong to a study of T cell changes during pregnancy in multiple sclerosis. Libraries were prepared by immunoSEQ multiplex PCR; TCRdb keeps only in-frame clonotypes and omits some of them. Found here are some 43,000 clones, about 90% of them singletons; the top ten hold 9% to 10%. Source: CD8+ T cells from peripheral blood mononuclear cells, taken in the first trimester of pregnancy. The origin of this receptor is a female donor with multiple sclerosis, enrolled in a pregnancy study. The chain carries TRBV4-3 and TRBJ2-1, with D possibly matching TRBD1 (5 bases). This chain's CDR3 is CASRKGILYNEQFF. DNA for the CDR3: TGCGCCAGCAGGAAGGGGATACTTTACAATGAGCAGTTCTTC.